This T cell receptor (beta chain) was obtained from a study of PD-1 blockade in mismatch repair-deficient tumors. Study at large: All were previously treated, progressing patients with approximately 12 mismatch repair-deficient cancer types.

Only in-frame clones appear in the TCRdb table, and some are missing; sequencing was by immunoSEQ multiplex PCR. This sample has some 120,000 clones, with 70% to 80% found just once. Every patient had mismatch repair deficiency by PCR or immunohistochemistry. Three pembrolizumab responders had their TCRs sequenced. The CDR3 spans 18 residues. Trimming took 0 bases from V and 1 from J, leaving 19 bases between them. The germline V gene encodes CDR1 LNHNV and CDR2 YYDKDF (reference sequence). The V call is TRBV15, the J call TRBJ2-7; D not resolved. The specimen was peripheral blood, collected just over 59 weeks after starting pembrolizumab. This TCR derives from an adult with mismatch repair-deficient cancer. The CDR3 spells CATSREVSLGSSSYEQYF. The CDR3 DNA sequence: TGTGCCACCAGCAGAGAAGTAAGTTTGGGTTCCTCGTCCTACGAGCAGTACTTC.